Below are 27 T cell receptor beta chains sequenced from a single sample in a study of cytomegalovirus exposure and HLA in healthy donors. Both 60 Vbeta primers and 13 Jbeta primers went into the PCR. Sequencing was performed with immunoSEQ multiplex PCR; in TCRdb, only in-frame clones are kept and a portion is missing. This sample has about 140,000 clones, with about 77% found just once. Source material: PBMCs. The receptors stem from a male donor in good health and CMV-seronegative.

A single count supports this clone. The J gene is TRBJ1-4, the V gene TRBV7-9, with 7 bases lining up with TRBD1. CDR1 is SEHNR and CDR2 is FQNEAQ in the germline V gene (reference sequence). The CDR3 covers 16 residues. Losses at the gene ends were 5 bases for V and 0 bases for J; bases not matched to a gene: 6. CDR3 sequence (DNA): TGTGCCAGCAGCCTCAGGACAGGCGCAACTAATGAAAAACTGTTTTTT. Residues: CASSLRTGATNEKLFF.

This chain links TRBV29-1 with TRBJ2-5, with TRBD1 as a possible D gene (6 bases). There are 13 residues in the CDR3. V shed 4 bases and J shed 1 base, with 10 bases lying between them. CDR1 and CDR2 (germline): SQVTM, ANQGSEA. The CDR3 reads CSVAWTAQETQYF. The CDR3 DNA sequence: TGCAGCGTTGCCTGGACAGCCCAAGAGACCCAGTACTTC.

This chain links TRBV6-6 with TRBJ1-2, with 7 positions matching TRBD1. Germline loops: CDR1 MNHNY, CDR2 SVGAGI (reference sequence). The V segment lost 11 bases and the J segment 7 bases; nucleotides outside the gene matches: 10. The CDR3 sequence is 12 residues long. The CDR3, as DNA: TGTGCCTCAGGGGCAGGGGGTGGTGGCTACACCTTC. It is translated as CASGAGGGGYTF.

This chain uses TRBV27 with TRBJ2-7, with D perhaps matching TRBD1 (5 bases). V was trimmed by 2 bases and J by 7 bases, leaving 15 bases between them. The CDR3 has 14 amino acids. Germline CDR1 reads MNHEY; CDR2 reads SMNVEV (reference sequence). DNA for the CDR3: TGTGCCAGCAGTTTAGAGGCAGGGCTGGGAGAGCAGTACTTC. As protein: CASSLEAGLGEQYF.

The chain joins TRBV15 to TRBJ1-2; tentatively, D is TRBD1 (5 bases). Trimming shortened V by 0 bases and J by 6 bases, and 14 bases separated the two germline ends. Germline V gives CDR1 LNHNV, CDR2 YYDKDF (reference sequence). CDR3 length equals 15 residues. This CDR3 is CATSREVGGGHGYTF. The DNA of the CDR3 is TGTGCCACCAGCAGAGAGGTTGGGGGAGGTCATGGCTACACCTTC.

This clone was found a few times. J is TRBJ2-3 and V is TRBV9, with 8 bases that match TRBD2. The junction had 15 bases not matched to a gene; V was cut back by 0 bases and J by 0 bases. Per germline, CDR1 SGDLS and CDR2 YYNGEE. There are 20 residues in the CDR3. In DNA, the CDR3 is TGTGCCAGCAGCGTAGTGCCTCGGCTAGCGGGCCCCGCTAGCACAGATACGCAGTATTTT. The encoded protein is CASSVVPRLAGPASTDTQYF.

J is TRBJ2-5 and V is TRBV30, with 7 bases matching TRBD2. V gave up 0 bases and J gave up 1 base; unmatched junction bases: 5. The CDR3 runs to 15 residues. Germline V lookup: CDR1 GTSNPN, CDR2 SVGIG (reference sequence). The CDR3 sequence: CAWSVTGRFQETQYF. The CDR3 DNA sequence: TGTGCCTGGAGTGTAACCGGGAGGTTCCAAGAGACCCAGTACTTC.

This CDR3 reads CASSFTGSVTDTQYF. CDR3 DNA: TGTGCCAGCAGCTTTACAGGGAGTGTTACAGATACGCAGTATTTT. V is TRBV7-2 and J is TRBJ2-3; the D gene is possibly TRBD1 (6 bases). The germline gives CDR1 SGHTA, CDR2 FQGNSA. This CDR3 comprises 15 residues. The germline V and J ends were trimmed by 3 bases and 3 bases, with 13 bases remaining between them.

The chain uses TRBV29-1 and TRBJ2-1, with D possibly TRBD2 on 6 matching bases. This CDR3 is 15 amino acids long. Trimming stripped 7 bases from V and 3 bases from J, with 19 bases between. Per the germline V gene, CDR1 is SQVTM and CDR2 is ANQGSEA. The CDR3 spells CSAADRETLYNEQFF. As DNA, the CDR3 is TGCAGCGCCGCCGATCGGGAGACTCTCTACAATGAGCAGTTCTTC.

The chain employs TRBV4-1 and TRBJ2-7; TRBD1 is a possible D gene (6 bases). V lost 4 bases and J lost 5, with 12 bases in between. The CDR3 is 13 amino acids. Germline loops: CDR1 MGHRA, CDR2 YSYEKL. The CDR3: CASSRQPGDEQYF. The DNA of the CDR3 is TGCGCCAGCAGCCGTCAACCAGGGGACGAGCAGTACTTC.

The J gene is TRBJ1-6, the V gene TRBV4-1, with 9 positions matching TRBD1. The J segment lost 7 bases and the V segment lost 1 base, leaving 2 bases of the junction unmatched. Germline CDR1 MGHRA, CDR2 YSYEKL. The CDR3 covers 15 residues. CDR3 nucleotides: TGCGCCAGCAGCCAAGTGGGACAGGGAAATTCACCCCTCCACTTT. It translates to CASSQVGQGNSPLHF.

The V call is TRBV5-6, the J call TRBJ1-5, with 7 bases identical to TRBD1. CDR1 and CDR2 from the germline V gene are SGHDT and YYEEEE. V gave up 2 bases and J gave up 9 bases; unmatched junction bases: 5. CDR3 length: 13 amino acids. In DNA, the CDR3 is TGTGCCAGCAGCTTCAACCCAGGGGGGCCCCAGCATTTT. It codes for CASSFNPGGPQHF. Filled out from reference TRBV5-6 and TRBJ1-5, the complete variable domain reads DAGVTQSPTHLIKTRGQQVTLRCSPKSGHDTVSWYQQALGQGPQFIFQYYEEEERQRGNFPDRFSGHQFPNYSSELNVNALLLGDSALYLCASSFNPGGPQHFGDGTRLSIL.

The chain links TRBV2 to TRBJ1-1; possible D gene TRBD1, 6 bases. Germline V gene data show CDR1 as SNHLY and CDR2 as FYNNEI. CDR3 size: 12 residues. V shed 10 bases and J shed 0 bases, with 9 bases lying between them. The DNA of the CDR3 is TGTGCCATAGGGGGTTTGAACACTGAAGCTTTCTTT. Amino acid sequence: CAIGGLNTEAFF.

This clone was seen a few times. The chain has TRBV19 and TRBJ2-3, with 8 bases lining up with TRBD2. V was clipped by 3 bases and J by 0 bases; unmatched bases: 5. Germline V gives CDR1 LNHDA, CDR2 SQIVND (reference sequence). This CDR3 is built from 16 residues. CDR3 sequence reads: CASSMRSGSSTDTQYF. CDR3 coding DNA: TGTGCCAGTAGTATGCGCAGCGGGAGCAGCACAGATACGCAGTATTTT.

CDR3 nucleotides: TGTGCCAGCAGTGGGACTGTCTCCTACGAGCAGTACTTC. Protein sequence: CASSGTVSYEQYF. The chain is built from TRBV2 and TRBJ2-7, with a weak D call TRBD2 (5 bases). The CDR3 sequence is 13 residues long. Germline V gene data show CDR1 as SNHLY and CDR2 as FYNNEI. Trimming pared 4 bases from V and 0 bases from J, leaving 7 bases between.

V is TRBV29-1 and J is TRBJ2-3, with TRBD1 as a possible D gene (6 bases). Germline values: CDR1 SQVTM, CDR2 ANQGSEA. V was shortened by 1 base and J by 2 bases, with 10 bases between the two germline ends. The CDR3 has 14 amino acids. The CDR3 is CSVEGGQNTDTQYF. In DNA form, the CDR3 reads TGCAGCGTTGAAGGCGGACAGAACACAGATACGCAGTATTTT.

The chain couples TRBV4-1 to TRBJ1-5; D is ambiguous. Germline assignment: CDR1 MGHRA and CDR2 YSYEKL. The V and J ends lost 1 base and 6 bases respectively, with 16 bases between them. The CDR3 loop spans 16 amino acids. DNA of the CDR3: TGCGCCAGCAGCCAAGTCGGCGCAGGTGGATCTCAGCCCCAGCATTTT. Its protein is CASSQVGAGGSQPQHF.

The chain recombines TRBV5-4 with TRBJ2-7, with D perhaps matching TRBD2 (7 bases). The V gene's germline CDR1 is SGHNT and CDR2 YYREEE (reference sequence). V lost 2 bases and J 4 bases, leaving 10 bases between the germline ends. The CDR3 runs to 13 residues. The CDR3 protein is CASSLRGGYEQYF. The CDR3 DNA sequence: TGTGCCAGCAGCTTAAGGGGGGGTTACGAGCAGTACTTC.

The J gene is TRBJ2-7, the V gene TRBV6-6; TRBD2 might be the D (5 bases). The CDR3 is 14 residues long. The germline gives CDR1 MNHNY, CDR2 SVGAGI (reference sequence). The ends were cut back, 6 bases at V and 4 bases at J, with 16 bases in the middle. The CDR3 sequence is CASRDREAVYEQYF. CDR3 nucleotide sequence: TGTGCCAGCAGGGACCGGGAAGCCGTTTACGAGCAGTACTTC.

The rearrangement joins TRBV10-3 to TRBJ2-1; TRBD2 matches 7 bases. This CDR3 comprises 16 residues. The V segment lost 0 bases and the J segment 7 bases; nucleotides outside the gene matches: 9. Germline lookup yields CDR1 ENHRY and CDR2 SYGVKD. This CDR3 is CAISESSGTNLNEQFF. DNA for the CDR3: TGTGCCATCAGTGAGTCCTCCGGGACTAACTTGAATGAGCAGTTCTTC.

The rearrangement links TRBV19 to TRBJ2-7, with TRBD2 matching 10 bases. From germline, CDR1 is LNHDA and CDR2 SQIVND (reference sequence). The CDR3 has 15 amino acids. The ends lost 3 bases at V and 1 base at J; junction bases unmatched: 3. This CDR3 is CASSIVAGGSYEQYF. CDR3 nucleotide sequence: TGTGCCAGTAGTATCGTAGCGGGGGGTTCCTACGAGCAGTACTTC.

This rearrangement joins TRBV6-6 to TRBJ1-2; 7 bases fit TRBD1. The J segment lost 0 bases and the V segment lost 8 bases, leaving 3 bases of the junction unmatched. Germline V gene data show CDR1 as MNHNY and CDR2 as SVGAGI (reference sequence). CDR3 length: 13 residues. This CDR3 is CASQGGTNYGYTF. In DNA form, the CDR3 reads TGTGCCAGCCAGGGGGGTACTAACTATGGCTACACCTTC.

The chain uses TRBV7-3 and TRBJ2-2, with 7 bases identical to TRBD2. The ends lost 4 bases at V and 0 bases at J; junction bases unmatched: 2. This CDR3 comprises 15 residues. The germline V gene has CDR1 SGHTA and CDR2 FQGTGA. This CDR3 reads CASSSSGTNTGELFF. Written as DNA, the CDR3 is TGTGCCAGCAGCTCCAGCGGGACGAACACCGGGGAGCTGTTTTTT.

The chain couples TRBV19 to TRBJ1-1; D might be TRBD1 (6 bases). Trimming cost V 5 bases and J 7 bases, with 26 bases left between them. The germline V gene encodes CDR1 LNHDA and CDR2 SQIVND (reference sequence). CDR3 length: 17 amino acids. Here the CDR3 DNA reads TGTGCCAGTAGTTCGTATGGTGATCTTAAACAGGGCTATGAAGCTTTCTTT. It yields the protein CASSSYGDLKQGYEAFF.

Comments on this clone: The same CDR3 also results from other DNA sequences found in this sample. V and J are TRBV5-1 and TRBJ2-2; 13 bases line up with TRBD2. This CDR3 region has 16 residues. The ends lost 0 bases at V and 5 bases at J; junction bases unmatched: 1. Germline loops: CDR1 SGHRS, CDR2 YFSETQ. In nucleotides, the CDR3 is TGCGCCAGCAGCTTGGGACTAGCGGGGGGAACCGGGGAGCTGTTTTTT. Translating it yields CASSLGLAGGTGELFF.

The table lists this clone with a count of one. The chain uses TRBV6-5 and TRBJ1-5; D uncertain. The germline gives CDR1 MNHEY, CDR2 SVGAGI. The CDR3 length is 13 residues. The V and J ends lost 0 bases and 6 bases respectively, with 6 bases between them. The CDR3 reads CASSYSSLQPQHF. The CDR3 bases are TGTGCCAGCAGTTACTCGAGTCTTCAGCCCCAGCATTTT.

The chain uses TRBV7-3 and TRBJ2-2; a possible D gene is TRBD2 (6 bases). The V gene's germline CDR1 is SGHTA and CDR2 FQGTGA. CDR3 length equals 16 residues. The germline V and J ends were trimmed by 0 bases and 6 bases, with 14 bases remaining between them. CDR3 loop: CASSLTGTPSSGELFF. CDR3 coding DNA: TGTGCCAGCAGCTTAACTGGGACTCCGTCCTCCGGGGAGCTGTTTTTT.